This is a list of T cell receptor beta chains from one sample in a study of blood T cell repertoires in COVID-19. Sequencing was performed with immunoSEQ multiplex PCR; in TCRdb, only in-frame clones are kept and a portion is missing. The sample records about half a million clones, 89% being singletons. The sample comprised peripheral blood. The source is a young man with COVID-19, enrolled during active disease. Each CDR3 is given with its conserved first and last residue. The D gene is left open where the match is weak. For some rows the clone size is stated as once, few or many, or as a class when expanded; others skip it.

D	V	J	size	DNA	CDR3
-	TRBV30	TRBJ2-7	-	TGTGCCTGGAGTGTATGGCAGAACGAGCAGTACTTC	CAWSVWQNEQYF
TRBD2	TRBV2	TRBJ2-1	-	TGTGCCAGCAGTAGCCAGCGGGAGGGCCTCAATGAGCAGTTCTTC	CASSSQREGLNEQFF
-	TRBV18	TRBJ1-6	-	TGTGCCAGCTCACCCCTGGCCGGCCGTGGGCTTAGCTCCTATAATTCACCCCTCCACTTT	CASSPLAGRGLSSYNSPLHF
TRBD1	TRBV2	TRBJ2-1	once	TGTGCCAGCAGTGCCGGGACAGGGGGAAAGAATGAGCAGTTCTTC	CASSAGTGGKNEQFF
-	TRBV2	TRBJ2-3	once	TGTGCCAGCAGTTCCGGGACTAGCACAGATACGCAGTATTTT	CASSSGTSTDTQYF
TRBD1	TRBV5-6	TRBJ1-2	-	TGTGCCAGCAGCTTCGATCGACAGGGCTTGGGCTATGGCTACACCTTC	CASSFDRQGLGYGYTF
-	TRBV7-8	TRBJ2-6	-	TGTGCCAGCAGCTCTATGAAAGACTCTGGGGCCAACGTCCTGACTTTC	CASSSMKDSGANVLTF
-	TRBV24-1	TRBJ1-5	-	TGTGCCACCAGTGACCAAAATCAGCCCCAGCATTTT	CATSDQNQPQHF
-	TRBV27	TRBJ2-7	-	TGTGCCAGCAGTTTTAGGGATAATCGGGGGAACGAGCAGTACTTC	CASSFRDNRGNEQYF
-	TRBV3-1/TRBV3-2	TRBJ1-2	-	TGTGCCAGCAGCCCCCCGCTGGGGGGGGGTGGTAACTATGGCTACACCTTC	CASSPPLGGGGNYGYTF
-	TRBV7-9	TRBJ2-1	once	TGTGCCAGCAGCTTTCCGACAGGCGAAGCCTCCTACAATGAGCAGTTCTTC	CASSFPTGEASYNEQFF
TRBD1	TRBV11-3	TRBJ1-2	-	TGTGCCAGCAGCCCATGGGACAGGGGGGAGGGCTATGGCTACACCTTC	CASSPWDRGEGYGYTF
-	TRBV29-1	TRBJ1-3	once	TGCAGCGCTGGACACGCCACTGGAAACACCATATATTTT	CSAGHATGNTIYF
-	TRBV5-1	TRBJ2-2	-	TGCGCCAGCAGCAAGGACACCGACACCGGGGAGCTGTTTTTT	CASSKDTDTGELFF
TRBD2	TRBV4-1	TRBJ2-3	-	TGCGCCAGCAGCCGACTAGCGGGAGAAACCCCAGATACGCAGTATTTT	CASSRLAGETPDTQYF
TRBD1	TRBV9	TRBJ2-3	-	TGTGCCAGCAGCCCGAGAGGGGGCCCCGATACGCAGTATTTT	CASSPRGGPDTQYF
TRBD1	TRBV18	TRBJ1-1	-	TGTGCCAGCTCACCACGGGACAGGACCACTGAAGCTTTCTTT	CASSPRDRTTEAFF
-	TRBV5-6	TRBJ1-2	few	TGTGCCAGCAGCCCTGGCCAGAATAACTATGGCTACACCTTC	CASSPGQNNYGYTF
-	TRBV13	TRBJ2-2	-	TGTGCCAGCAGCCCCAGGGAAGCGAACACCGGGGAGCTGTTTTTT	CASSPREANTGELFF
TRBD2	TRBV10-3	TRBJ2-3	-	TGTGCCATCAGCATTAGCGGGGGGCGCACAGATACGCAGTATTTT	CAISISGGRTDTQYF
TRBD1	TRBV5-1	TRBJ1-2	-	TGCGCCAGCAGCCCGGAAGGGACAGGGGGTTATGGCTACACCTTC	CASSPEGTGGYGYTF
TRBD1	TRBV19	TRBJ2-5	-	TGTGCCAGTAGTACGGGACAGAATCAAGAGACCCAGTACTTC	CASSTGQNQETQYF
TRBD1	TRBV28	TRBJ1-1	-	TGTGCCAGCAGCCCCGGGGACAGGGGATCTGAAGCTTTCTTT	CASSPGDRGSEAFF
TRBD2	TRBV7-6	TRBJ2-5	once	TGTGCCAGCAGCCGAGCGGGGGGGGGAAAAGAGACCCAGTACTTC	CASSRAGGGKETQYF
-	TRBV4-1	TRBJ1-1	-	TGCGCCAGCAGCCAAGGTGGCGGGATCAGAGCTTTCTTT	CASSQGGGIRAFF
TRBD1	TRBV5-6	TRBJ2-7	-	TGTGCCAGCAGCTTACTAGAGACAGGGGGAACCTACGAGCAGTACTTC	CASSLLETGGTYEQYF
-	TRBV3-1/TRBV3-2	TRBJ1-1	-	TGTGCCAGCAGCTTTGGGGGGACGACGAACACTGAAGCTTTCTTT	CASSFGGTTNTEAFF
TRBD2	TRBV9	TRBJ2-2	once	TGTGCCAGCAGCGCGACTAGCGGTCGTCGAGACACCGGGGAGCTGTTTTTT	CASSATSGRRDTGELFF
TRBD1	TRBV27	TRBJ1-2	-	TGTGCCAGCAGTTCGGACAGGGGCGGAGGCTACACCTTC	CASSSDRGGGYTF
TRBD1	TRBV5-1	TRBJ1-2	-	TGCGCCAGCAGCTTGGCCGCGACAGGGAACTATGGCTACACCTTC	CASSLAATGNYGYTF
TRBD1	TRBV7-9	TRBJ2-5	-	TGTGCCAGCAGCGCGGACAGGACGCAAGAGACCCAGTACTTC	CASSADRTQETQYF
-	TRBV5-1	TRBJ2-3	-	TGCGCCAGCAGCGTAGGGACTCTTGCCACAGATACGCAGTATTTT	CASSVGTLATDTQYF
-	TRBV7-9	TRBJ2-3	-	TGTGCCAGCAGCTTAGCGAGTCTAGTCTATAGCACAGATACGCAGTATTTT	CASSLASLVYSTDTQYF